Listed here are 27 T cell receptor beta chains from one sample, sequenced in a study of cytotoxic CD8 clonotypes in ibrutinib-treated CLL. The data were produced by immunoSEQ multiplex PCR, yet TCRdb's version contains in-frame clones alone and is incomplete. Of about 160,000 clones in the sample, approximately 80% were seen once. Here the sequenced sample was PBMCs, taken after 12 months of ibrutinib treatment. These receptors came from a human donor with chronic lymphocytic leukemia.

The V call is TRBV28, the J call TRBJ1-5; TRBD1 matches at 8 bases. Germline V gene sequence: CDR1 MDHEN, CDR2 SYDVKM. Germline trimming cut 2 bases from V and 7 bases from J; bases unmatched to any gene: 7. The CDR3 contains 15 residues. The CDR3 sequence: CASSLMDRVIQPQHF. In DNA, the CDR3 is TGTGCCAGCAGTTTAATGGACAGGGTTATACAGCCCCAGCATTTT.

The chain couples TRBV5-4 to TRBJ2-4; a possible D gene is TRBD2 (5 bases). The CDR3 extends over 13 amino acids. From germline, CDR1 is SGHNT and CDR2 YYREEE (reference sequence). V lost 5 bases to trimming and J lost 3 bases, with 9 bases between them. The CDR3 protein is CASRQRGKNIQYF. CDR3 DNA: TGTGCCAGCAGACAACGGGGCAAAAACATTCAGTACTTC.

In its sample, this clone was seen a few times. The V gene is TRBV7-3, the J gene TRBJ2-5, with TRBD1 matching 9 bases. The V segment lost 4 bases and the J segment 4 bases; nucleotides outside the gene matches: 7. Per germline, CDR1 SGHTA and CDR2 FQGTGA. This CDR3 contains 15 residues. CDR3 in DNA: TGTGCCAGCAGCTGGGGGGGACAGGGTGGAGAGACCCAGTACTTC. As protein: CASSWGGQGGETQYF.

The chain has TRBV7-9 and TRBJ1-1; unclear D gene. In germline, CDR1 is SEHNR, CDR2 FQNEAQ (reference sequence). CDR3 size: 13 residues. V lost 2 bases and J 7 bases, leaving 11 bases between the germline ends. This CDR3 reads CASSLNKESEAFF. DNA of the CDR3: TGTGCCAGCAGCTTAAATAAAGAGAGTGAAGCTTTCTTT.

The chain combines TRBV21-1 with TRBJ2-7; whether TRBD2, the table's D call, matches the DNA was not checked. TRBV21-1 represents a pseudogene. CDR3 length: 15 residues. The CDR3 DNA reads as TGTGCCAGCAGCAAAGGTAATAGCGGGAGCGACGAGCAGTACTTC. It encodes CASSKGNSGSDEQYF.

The chain combines TRBV19 with TRBJ2-5, with TRBD2 as a possible D gene (6 bases). Between the trimmed V and J ends, which lost 6 bases and 8 bases, there was a span of 13 bases. Per germline, CDR1 LNHDA and CDR2 SQIVND (reference sequence). The CDR3 covers 12 residues. DNA of the CDR3: TGTGCCAGTAGAAGTGGGGGGTCTACCCAGTACTTC. This encodes CASRSGGSTQYF.

The chain combines TRBV5-4 with TRBJ2-3, with D unclear. The CDR3 sequence is 12 residues long. The ends were cut back, 5 bases at V and 0 bases at J, with 4 bases in the middle. The germline V gene encodes CDR1 SGHNT and CDR2 YYREEE (reference sequence). This chain's CDR3 is CASSGSTDTQYF. In DNA, the CDR3 is TGTGCCAGCAGTGGGAGCACAGATACGCAGTATTTT.

The chain employs TRBV18 and TRBJ2-5; D perhaps matches TRBD2 (6 bases). In germline, CDR1 is KGHSH, CDR2 LQKENI. This CDR3 has 14 amino acids. Deletions cut 3 bases from V and 5 bases from J, with 13 bases between. The CDR3 bases are TGTGCCAGCTCACCGGGGGACTCAGGGGAGACCCAGTACTTC. Amino acid sequence: CASSPGDSGETQYF.

The chain uses TRBV7-6 and TRBJ1-1; D is unclear. Trimming pared 0 bases from V and 0 bases from J, leaving 8 bases between. In germline, CDR1 is SGHVS, CDR2 FNYEAQ. The CDR3 covers 15 residues. CDR3 nucleotides: TGTGCCAGCAGCTTAGCTCCAGGAATGAACACTGAAGCTTTCTTT. Protein product: CASSLAPGMNTEAFF.

The chain joins TRBV11-3 to TRBJ2-1; maybe TRBD2 (5 bases). The CDR3 contains 14 residues. With 1 base removed from V and 6 bases from J, the gap between germline ends came to 10 bases. Germline CDR1 and CDR2: SGHNT and YENEEA. The CDR3 sequence is CASSLGPAGNEQFF. CDR3 nucleotides: TGTGCCAGCAGCTTAGGGCCGGCGGGCAATGAGCAGTTCTTC.

The J gene is TRBJ1-5, the V gene TRBV7-8, with D possibly matching TRBD1 (5 bases). Trimming took off 2 bases at V and 3 bases at J, with 11 bases between the two ends. The CDR3 has 15 residues. Germline V gives CDR1 SGHVS, CDR2 FQNEAQ. CDR3 sequence: CASSLLGASNQPQHF. In DNA form, the CDR3 reads TGTGCCAGCAGCTTACTCGGGGCTTCCAATCAGCCCCAGCATTTT.

This clone turned up a few times. The chain has TRBV15 and TRBJ1-6; 12 bases match TRBD1. Germline values: CDR1 LNHNV, CDR2 YYDKDF (reference sequence). The CDR3 loop spans 15 amino acids. V was clipped by 3 bases and J by 9 bases; unmatched bases: 3. CDR3 nucleotides: TGTGCCACCAGCAGTGGGACAGGGGGCGGTTCACCCCTCCACTTT. As protein: CATSSGTGGGSPLHF.

The rearrangement links TRBV5-1 to TRBJ1-1; D is uncertain. The germline V gene has CDR1 SGHRS and CDR2 YFSETQ. The CDR3 consists of 17 residues. V was trimmed by 0 bases and J by 1 base, leaving 16 bases between them. The CDR3 nucleotides are TGCGCCAGCAGCTTGGAAAACCCCGGACGGCCGAACACTGAAGCTTTCTTT. Amino acid sequence: CASSLENPGRPNTEAFF.

The rearrangement uses TRBV2 and TRBJ1-4; the D is unclear. This CDR3 contains 14 residues. The V gene's germline CDR1 is SNHLY and CDR2 FYNNEI. With 7 bases removed from V and 7 bases from J, the gap between germline ends came to 16 bases. This chain's CDR3 is CASNSGLEAEKLFF. CDR3 DNA sequence: TGTGCCAGCAATTCCGGGCTCGAGGCTGAAAAACTGTTTTTT.

The rearrangement joins TRBV7-3 to TRBJ2-2, with D perhaps TRBD1 (5 bases). V was trimmed by 2 bases and J by 5 bases, leaving 9 bases between them. CDR1 is SGHTA, CDR2 FQGTGA, per germline. The CDR3 runs 14 residues. CDR3 in amino acids: CASSLFQGTGELFF. For the CDR3, the DNA is TGTGCCAGCAGCTTATTCCAGGGAACCGGGGAGCTGTTTTTT.

This clone was observed once. The gene calls are TRBV11-2 and TRBJ2-7; 9 nucleotides line up with TRBD2. Germline trimming cut 1 base from V and 0 bases from J; bases unmatched to any gene: 4. This CDR3 comprises 16 residues. The germline V gene encodes CDR1 SGHAT and CDR2 FQNNGV. CDR3 nucleotides: TGTGCCAGCAGCTTAGGGCCTAGCGGGAACTCCTACGAGCAGTACTTC. Amino acid sequence: CASSLGPSGNSYEQYF.

The V gene is TRBV12-5, the J gene TRBJ2-1; TRBD1 agrees at 8 bases. The germline V gene encodes CDR1 LGHNT and CDR2 FRNRAP. The CDR3 has 14 amino acids. After removal of 6 bases from V and 7 bases from J, the junction contained 8 bases not matched to a gene. CDR3 sequence reads: CASGRTGSRNEQFF. In DNA, the CDR3 is TGTGCTAGTGGCCGGACAGGGTCAAGGAATGAGCAGTTCTTC.

This CDR3 reads CASSEGGGDTQYF. The DNA of the CDR3 is TGTGCCAGCAGTGAGGGCGGAGGAGATACGCAGTATTTT. V and J are TRBV2 and TRBJ2-3, with D maybe TRBD2 (5 bases). CDR1 is SNHLY and CDR2 is FYNNEI in the germline V gene. This CDR3 has 13 residues. V lost 3 bases and J lost 5, with 9 bases in between. The complete variable domain, with remaining parts taken from reference TRBV2 and TRBJ2-3, reads EPEVTQTPSHQVTQMGQEVILRCVPISNHLYFYWYRQILGQKVEFLVSFYNNEISEKSEIFDDQFSVERPDGSNFTLKIRSTKLEDSAMYFCASSEGGGDTQYFGPGTRLTVL.

J is TRBJ2-7 and V is TRBV6-1; 7 bases fit TRBD1. Germline V gene lookup returns CDR1 MNHNS and CDR2 SASEGT. There are 14 residues in the CDR3. V was pared by 7 bases and J by 2 bases, with 8 bases of the junction left unmatched. CDR3 residues: CASNPDRLTYEQYF. In nucleotides, the CDR3 is TGTGCCAGCAATCCGGACAGGTTGACCTACGAGCAGTACTTC.

The chain links TRBV30 to TRBJ2-7; the D gene is possibly TRBD1 (5 bases). Trimming left V 0 bases short and J 3 bases short, with 9 bases between. The CDR3 is 13 amino acids. CDR1 and CDR2 from the germline V gene are GTSNPN and SVGIG (reference sequence). The CDR3 bases are TGTGCCTGGAGTGTTCAGGGAAACTACGAGCAGTACTTC. Amino acids: CAWSVQGNYEQYF. Supplemented by reference TRBV30 and TRBJ2-7, the full variable domain reads SQTIHQWPATLVQPVGSPLSLECTVEGTSNPNLYWYRQAAGRGLQLLFYSVGIGQISSEVPQNLSASRPQDRQFILSSKKLLLSDSGFYLCAWSVQGNYEQYFGPGTRLTVT.

The rearrangement links TRBV6-6 to TRBJ1-6; possibly TRBD1 for D (5 bases). Trimming stripped 10 bases from V and 5 bases from J, with 18 bases between. Germline CDR1 MNHNY, CDR2 SVGAGI (reference sequence). This CDR3 region has 15 residues. The CDR3 DNA is TGTGCCACCCCATCTCCCAGGGCAGATAATTCACCCCTCCACTTT. This translates into CATPSPRADNSPLHF.

This chain uses TRBV28 with TRBJ2-2, with a weak D call TRBD1 (6 bases). The V gene's germline CDR1 is MDHEN and CDR2 SYDVKM. The V end lost 3 bases, the J end lost 4 bases, and 15 bases lay between the germline ends. The CDR3 is 16 residues long. The CDR3 loop is CASSFYRALSTGELFF. The CDR3 coding sequence is TGTGCCAGCAGTTTCTACAGGGCCTTGAGCACCGGGGAGCTGTTTTTT.

The gene calls are TRBV19 and TRBJ1-5; 8 bases are shared with TRBD1. The germline CDR1 and CDR2 sequences are LNHDA and SQIVND (reference sequence). The CDR3 is 21 amino acids. Unmatched junction bases numbered 28, after V lost 11 bases and J lost 1 base. In DNA, the CDR3 is TGTGCCGCCGATCGCGGGGGGGCCCGGGACAGGATTAGATTCAGCAATCAGCCCCAGCATTTT. This sequence encodes CAADRGGARDRIRFSNQPQHF.

The count of this clone is one. The chain uses TRBV5-6 and TRBJ2-2, with 7 bases identical to TRBD1. Losses at the gene ends were 4 bases for V and 5 bases for J; bases not matched to a gene: 2. Germline V CDR1 and CDR2: SGHDT, YYEEEE. The CDR3 length is 13 residues. The CDR3 loop reads CASSQGVTGELFF. The CDR3 DNA follows: TGTGCCAGCAGCCAGGGGGTTACCGGGGAGCTGTTTTTT. The whole variable domain, remainder taken from reference TRBV5-6 and TRBJ2-2, is DAGVTQSPTHLIKTRGQQVTLRCSPKSGHDTVSWYQQALGQGPQFIFQYYEEEERQRGNFPDRFSGHQFPNYSSELNVNALLLGDSALYLCASSQGVTGELFFGEGSRLTVL.

This chain links TRBV30 with TRBJ1-3, with TRBD1 identical over 7 bases. The V segment lost 7 bases and the J segment 4 bases; nucleotides outside the gene matches: 7. The CDR3 extends over 13 amino acids. The germline CDR1 and CDR2 sequences are GTSNPN and SVGIG (reference sequence). The CDR3 region is CAFDRVNGNTIYF. CDR3 sequence (DNA): TGTGCCTTTGACAGGGTTAACGGAAACACCATATATTTT.

This clone has more than one count but fewer than ten. This rearrangement joins TRBV7-9 to TRBJ1-4; D is unresolved. V was cut by 1 base and J by 2 bases, with 5 bases left in between. Germline lookup yields CDR1 SEHNR and CDR2 FQNEAQ (reference sequence). This CDR3 spans 14 amino acids. Here the CDR3 reads CASSLVSTNEKLFF. The CDR3 region has the DNA TGTGCCAGCAGCTTAGTCAGCACTAATGAAAAACTGTTTTTT.

This clone was picked up a small number of times. The rearrangement joins TRBV10-3 to TRBJ1-2, with D possibly TRBD1 on 5 matching bases. The germline gives CDR1 ENHRY, CDR2 SYGVKD. Trimming removed 8 bases from V and 8 bases from J, with 18 bases in between. The CDR3 contains 13 residues. The CDR3 is CAIGLQDTGGYTF. In nucleotides, the CDR3 is TGTGCCATCGGTCTTCAGGACACGGGGGGCTACACCTTC.